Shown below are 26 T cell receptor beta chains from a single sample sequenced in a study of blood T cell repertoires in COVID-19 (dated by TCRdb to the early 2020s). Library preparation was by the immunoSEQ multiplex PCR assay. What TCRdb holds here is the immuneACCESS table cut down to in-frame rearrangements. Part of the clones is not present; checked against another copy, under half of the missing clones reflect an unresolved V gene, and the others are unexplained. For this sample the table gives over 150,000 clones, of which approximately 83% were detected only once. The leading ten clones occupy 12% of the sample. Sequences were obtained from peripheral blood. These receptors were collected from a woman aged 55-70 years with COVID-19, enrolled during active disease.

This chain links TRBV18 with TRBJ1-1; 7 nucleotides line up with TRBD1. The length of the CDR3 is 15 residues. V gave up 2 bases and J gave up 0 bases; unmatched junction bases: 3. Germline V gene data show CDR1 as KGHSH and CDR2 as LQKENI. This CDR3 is CASSPDRAMNTEAFF. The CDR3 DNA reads TGTGCCAGCTCACCAGACAGGGCAATGAACACTGAAGCTTTCTTT.

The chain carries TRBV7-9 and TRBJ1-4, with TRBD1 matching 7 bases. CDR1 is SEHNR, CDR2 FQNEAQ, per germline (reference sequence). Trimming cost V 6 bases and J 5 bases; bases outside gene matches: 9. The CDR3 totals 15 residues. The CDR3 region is CASSSPSTGNEKLFF. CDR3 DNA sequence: TGTGCCAGCAGTTCACCCTCGACAGGGAATGAAAAACTGTTTTTT.

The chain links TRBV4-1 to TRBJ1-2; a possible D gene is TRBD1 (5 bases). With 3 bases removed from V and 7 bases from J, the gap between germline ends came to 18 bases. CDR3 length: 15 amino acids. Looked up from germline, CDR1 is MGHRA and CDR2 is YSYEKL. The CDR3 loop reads CASSQGGTARIGYTF. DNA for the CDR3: TGCGCCAGCAGCCAGGGAGGGACGGCTAGAATTGGCTACACCTTC.

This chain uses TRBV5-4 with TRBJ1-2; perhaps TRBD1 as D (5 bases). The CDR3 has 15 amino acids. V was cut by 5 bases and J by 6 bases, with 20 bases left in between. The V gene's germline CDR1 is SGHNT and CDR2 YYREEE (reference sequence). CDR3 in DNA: TGTGCCAGCAGTTTTGTACAGGTCGCGCTGAATGGCTACACCTTC. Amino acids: CASSFVQVALNGYTF.

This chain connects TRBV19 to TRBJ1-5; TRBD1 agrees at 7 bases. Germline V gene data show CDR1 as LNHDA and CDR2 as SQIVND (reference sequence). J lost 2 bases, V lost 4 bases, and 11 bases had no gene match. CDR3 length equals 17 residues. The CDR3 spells CASSKGTASGGNQPQHF. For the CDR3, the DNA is TGTGCCAGTAGTAAAGGGACAGCCTCAGGTGGCAATCAGCCCCAGCATTTT.

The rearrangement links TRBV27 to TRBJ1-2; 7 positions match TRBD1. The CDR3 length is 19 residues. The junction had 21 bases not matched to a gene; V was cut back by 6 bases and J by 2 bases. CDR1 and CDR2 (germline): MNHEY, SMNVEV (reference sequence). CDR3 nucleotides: TGTGCCAGCAGGGCTTTGGGGACAGCCAAAAATGCCTTCAACTATGGCTACACCTTC. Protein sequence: CASRALGTAKNAFNYGYTF.

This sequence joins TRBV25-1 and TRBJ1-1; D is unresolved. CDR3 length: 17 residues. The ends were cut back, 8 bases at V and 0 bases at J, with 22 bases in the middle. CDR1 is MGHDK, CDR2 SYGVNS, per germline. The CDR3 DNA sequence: TGTGCCAGCCTCCTTCTGAGGGAGCTAGGACTGAACACTGAAGCTTTCTTT. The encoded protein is CASLLLRELGLNTEAFF.

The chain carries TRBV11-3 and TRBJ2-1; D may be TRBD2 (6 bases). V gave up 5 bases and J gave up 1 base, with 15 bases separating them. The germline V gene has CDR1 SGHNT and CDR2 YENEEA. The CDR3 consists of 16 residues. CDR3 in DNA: TGTGCCAGCAGCCTAGGACTATCGGTATCCTACAATGAGCAGTTCTTC. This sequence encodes CASSLGLSVSYNEQFF.

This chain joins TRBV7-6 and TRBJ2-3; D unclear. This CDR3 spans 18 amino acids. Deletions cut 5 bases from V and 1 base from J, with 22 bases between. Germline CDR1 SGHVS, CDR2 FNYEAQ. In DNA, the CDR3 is TGTGCCAGCAGCCCGGTCGTAATCGGGTCCCCCGGCACAGATACGCAGTATTTT. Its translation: CASSPVVIGSPGTDTQYF.

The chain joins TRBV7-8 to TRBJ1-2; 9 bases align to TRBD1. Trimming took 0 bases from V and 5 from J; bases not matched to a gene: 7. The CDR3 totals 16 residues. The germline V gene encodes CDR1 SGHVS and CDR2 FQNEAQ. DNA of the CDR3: TGTGCCAGCAGCTTAGCCGGGACAGGGATTCCTTATGGCTACACCTTC. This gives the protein CASSLAGTGIPYGYTF.

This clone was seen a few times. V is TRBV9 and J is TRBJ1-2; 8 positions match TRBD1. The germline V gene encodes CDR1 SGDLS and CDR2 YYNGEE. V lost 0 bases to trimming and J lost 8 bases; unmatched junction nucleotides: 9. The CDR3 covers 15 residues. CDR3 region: CASSVAAGGVEGYTF. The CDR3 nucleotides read TGTGCCAGCAGCGTAGCAGCAGGGGGCGTCGAGGGCTACACCTTC.

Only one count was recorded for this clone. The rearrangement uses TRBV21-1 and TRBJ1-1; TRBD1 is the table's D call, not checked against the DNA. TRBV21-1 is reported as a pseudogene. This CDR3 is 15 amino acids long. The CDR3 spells CASSARETGGGEAFF. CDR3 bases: TGTGCCAGCAGCGCCCGGGAGACAGGGGGAGGAGAAGCTTTCTTT.

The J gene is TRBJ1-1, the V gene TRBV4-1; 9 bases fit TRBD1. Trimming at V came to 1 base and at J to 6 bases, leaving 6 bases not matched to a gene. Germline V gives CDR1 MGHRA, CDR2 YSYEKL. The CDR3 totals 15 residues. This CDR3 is CASSQGPGQGPEAFF. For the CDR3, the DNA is TGCGCCAGCAGCCAAGGACCGGGACAGGGTCCTGAAGCTTTCTTT.

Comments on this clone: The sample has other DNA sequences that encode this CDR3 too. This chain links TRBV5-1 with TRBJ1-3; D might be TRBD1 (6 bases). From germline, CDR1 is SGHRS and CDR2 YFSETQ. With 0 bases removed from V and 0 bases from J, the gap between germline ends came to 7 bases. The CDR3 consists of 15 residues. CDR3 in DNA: TGCGCCAGCAGCTTGGAAGGGGGCTCTGGAAACACCATATATTTT. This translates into CASSLEGGSGNTIYF.

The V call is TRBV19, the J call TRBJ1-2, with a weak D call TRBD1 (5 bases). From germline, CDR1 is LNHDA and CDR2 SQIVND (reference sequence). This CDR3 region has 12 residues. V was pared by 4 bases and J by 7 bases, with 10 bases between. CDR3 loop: CASSRVTVGYTF. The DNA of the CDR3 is TGTGCCAGTAGTAGAGTGACAGTTGGCTACACCTTC.

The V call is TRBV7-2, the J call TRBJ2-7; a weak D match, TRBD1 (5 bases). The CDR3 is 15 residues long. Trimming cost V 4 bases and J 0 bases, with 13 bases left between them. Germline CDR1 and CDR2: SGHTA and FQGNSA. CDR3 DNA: TGTGCCAGCAGCTGGGATTTAAGGGGCTCCTACGAGCAGTACTTC. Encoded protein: CASSWDLRGSYEQYF.

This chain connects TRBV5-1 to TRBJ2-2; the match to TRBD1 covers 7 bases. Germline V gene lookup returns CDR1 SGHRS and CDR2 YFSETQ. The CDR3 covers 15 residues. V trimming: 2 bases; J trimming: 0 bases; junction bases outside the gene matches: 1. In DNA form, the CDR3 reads TGCGCCAGCAGCTTCAGGGGGACGAACACCGGGGAGCTGTTTTTT. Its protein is CASSFRGTNTGELFF.

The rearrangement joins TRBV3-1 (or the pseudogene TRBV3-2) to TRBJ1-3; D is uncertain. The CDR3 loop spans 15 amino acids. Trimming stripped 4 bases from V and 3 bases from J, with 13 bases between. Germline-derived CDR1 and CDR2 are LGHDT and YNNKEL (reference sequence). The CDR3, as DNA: TGTGCCAGCAGCCCACGTAGCTTCGGTGGAAACACCATATATTTT. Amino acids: CASSPRSFGGNTIYF.

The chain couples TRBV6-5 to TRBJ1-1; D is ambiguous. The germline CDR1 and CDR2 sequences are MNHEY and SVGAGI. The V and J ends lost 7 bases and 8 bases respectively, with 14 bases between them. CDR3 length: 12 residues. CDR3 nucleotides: TGTGCCAGCAAACCGGTTTCGGGGGAAGCTTTCTTT. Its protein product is CASKPVSGEAFF.

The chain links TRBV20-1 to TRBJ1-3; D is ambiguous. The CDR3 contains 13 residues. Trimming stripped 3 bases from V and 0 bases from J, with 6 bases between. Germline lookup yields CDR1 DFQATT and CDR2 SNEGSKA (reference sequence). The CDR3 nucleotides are TGCAGTGCTAGTCAGTCCTCTGGAAACACCATATATTTT. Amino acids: CSASQSSGNTIYF.

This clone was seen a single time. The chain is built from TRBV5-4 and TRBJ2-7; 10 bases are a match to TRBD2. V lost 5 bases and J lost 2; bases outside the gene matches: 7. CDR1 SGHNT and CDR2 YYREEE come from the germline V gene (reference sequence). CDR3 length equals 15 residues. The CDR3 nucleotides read TGTGCCAGCAGATCCGGGACTAGCGCACCCTACGAGCAGTACTTC. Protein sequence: CASRSGTSAPYEQYF.

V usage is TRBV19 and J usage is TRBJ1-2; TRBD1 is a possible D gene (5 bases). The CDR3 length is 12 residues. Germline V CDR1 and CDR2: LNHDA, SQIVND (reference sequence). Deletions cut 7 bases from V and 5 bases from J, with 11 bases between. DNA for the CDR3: TGTGCCAGTAATGGGGGGTGGTATGGCTACACCTTC. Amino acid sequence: CASNGGWYGYTF.

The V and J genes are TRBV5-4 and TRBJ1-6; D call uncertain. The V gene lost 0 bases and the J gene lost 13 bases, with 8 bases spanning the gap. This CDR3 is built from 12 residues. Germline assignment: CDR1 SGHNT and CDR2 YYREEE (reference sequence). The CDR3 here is CASSLEQPPLHF. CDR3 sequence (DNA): TGTGCCAGCAGCTTGGAACAGCCCCCCCTCCACTTT. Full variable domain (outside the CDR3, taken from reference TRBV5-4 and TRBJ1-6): ETGVTQSPTHLIKTRGQQVTLRCSSQSGHNTVSWYQQALGQGPQFIFQYYREEENGRGNFPPRFSGLQFPNYSSELNVNALELDDSALYLCASSLEQPPLHFGNGTRLTVT.

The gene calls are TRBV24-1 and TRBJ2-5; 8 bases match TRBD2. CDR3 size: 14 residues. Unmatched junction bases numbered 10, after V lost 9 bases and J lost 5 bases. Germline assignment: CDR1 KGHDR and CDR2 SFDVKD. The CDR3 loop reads CATPYRGGLETQYF. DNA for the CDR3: TGTGCCACCCCCTACCGGGGGGGCCTCGAGACCCAGTACTTC.

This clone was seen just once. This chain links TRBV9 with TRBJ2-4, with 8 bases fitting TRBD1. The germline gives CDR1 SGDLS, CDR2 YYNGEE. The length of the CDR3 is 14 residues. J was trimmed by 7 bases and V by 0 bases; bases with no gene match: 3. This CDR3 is CASSVGQGANIQYF. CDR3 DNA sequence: TGTGCCAGCAGCGTAGGGCAGGGGGCTAACATTCAGTACTTC.

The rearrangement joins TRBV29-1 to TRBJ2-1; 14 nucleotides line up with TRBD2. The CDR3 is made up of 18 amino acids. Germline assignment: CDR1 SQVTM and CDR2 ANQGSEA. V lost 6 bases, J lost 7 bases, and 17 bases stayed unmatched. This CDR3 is CSVHGGLAGVGIGNEQFF. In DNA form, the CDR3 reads TGCAGCGTCCATGGGGGACTAGCGGGAGTGGGGATAGGGAATGAGCAGTTCTTC.